Sequencing of this T cell receptor beta chain was carried out in a study of cytomegalovirus exposure and HLA in healthy donors. Overall study findings and caveats: A later analysis found TCR association rates differed by HLA locus, highest for DRB1 and lowest for HLA-C. TCR beta sequences reportedly predicted the HLA-A and HLA-B alleles of most subjects accurately. It was confirmed in vitro that three of the CMV-associated chains were specific for CMV antigens.

This clone was observed a few times. Its cognate antigen is unknown. Germline V gene sequence: CDR1 MDHEN, CDR2 SYDVKM. The CDR3 runs to 16 residues. The ends lost 1 base at V and 1 base at J; junction bases unmatched: 6. 60 Vbeta and 13 Jbeta primers were used in PCR. The method was immunoSEQ multiplex PCR; TCRdb's version includes in-frame clones alone and lacks a portion of them. The table shows about 180,000 clones, with around four fifths occurring only once. Likely unrecorded immune exposures existed in these nominally healthy donors. Sequencing used PBMCs. This receptor was identified in a man between 18 and 29 years old in good health and CMV-seronegative. V gene TRBV28 combines with J gene TRBJ1-2, with 7 bases matching TRBD1. CDR3 protein: CASSLLGTAINYGYTF. In DNA, the CDR3 is TGTGCCAGCAGTTTATTAGGGACAGCGATTAACTATGGCTACACCTTC.